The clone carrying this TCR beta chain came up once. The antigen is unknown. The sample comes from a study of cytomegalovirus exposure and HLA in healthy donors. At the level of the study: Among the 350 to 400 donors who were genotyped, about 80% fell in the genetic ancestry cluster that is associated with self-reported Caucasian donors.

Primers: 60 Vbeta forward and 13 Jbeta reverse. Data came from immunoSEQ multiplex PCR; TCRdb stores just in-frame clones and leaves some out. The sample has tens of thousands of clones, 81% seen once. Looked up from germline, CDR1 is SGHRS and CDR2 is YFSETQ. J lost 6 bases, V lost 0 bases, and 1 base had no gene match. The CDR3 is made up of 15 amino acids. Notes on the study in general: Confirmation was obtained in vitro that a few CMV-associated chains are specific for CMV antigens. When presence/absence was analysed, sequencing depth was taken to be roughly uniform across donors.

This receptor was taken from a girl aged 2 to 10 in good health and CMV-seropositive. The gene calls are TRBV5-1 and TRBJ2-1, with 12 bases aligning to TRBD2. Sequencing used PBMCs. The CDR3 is CASSLGLAGVNEQFF. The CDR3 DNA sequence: TGCGCCAGCAGCTTGGGACTAGCGGGAGTCAATGAGCAGTTCTTC.